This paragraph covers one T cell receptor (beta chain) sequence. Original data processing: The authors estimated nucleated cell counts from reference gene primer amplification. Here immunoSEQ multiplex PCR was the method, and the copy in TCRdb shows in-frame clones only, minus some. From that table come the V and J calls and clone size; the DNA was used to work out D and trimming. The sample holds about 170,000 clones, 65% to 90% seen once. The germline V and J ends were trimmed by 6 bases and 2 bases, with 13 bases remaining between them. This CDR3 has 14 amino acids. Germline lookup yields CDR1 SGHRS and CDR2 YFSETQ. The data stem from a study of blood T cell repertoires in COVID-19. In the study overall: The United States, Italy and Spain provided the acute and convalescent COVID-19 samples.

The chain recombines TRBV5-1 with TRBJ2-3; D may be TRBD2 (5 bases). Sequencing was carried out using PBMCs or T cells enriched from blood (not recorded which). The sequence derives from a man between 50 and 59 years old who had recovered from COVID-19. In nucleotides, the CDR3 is TGCGCCAGCACCGTCGGAGGACCCACAGATACGCAGTATTTT. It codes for CASTVGGPTDTQYF.